Following are 8 T cell receptor beta chains from one sample sequenced in a study of shared clonotypes between healthy human individuals. The table came from immunoSEQ multiplex PCR; TCRdb's copy has only in-frame clones and leaves some out. Of 2 million to 2.5 million clones listed, approximately 95% are singletons. The sequenced material came from naive CD4+ T cells from PBMCs. This sample's subset: CD45RA+ positively selected. All receptors derive from a man aged 18 to 35 in good health. Some clones in this sample may be carry-over from other donors' samples.

The genes are TRBV30 and TRBJ2-1; 11 bases map to TRBD2. CDR3 length: 17 amino acids. In germline, CDR1 is GTSNPN, CDR2 SVGIG (reference sequence). V shed 0 bases, J shed 8 bases, and the junction held 12 bases outside the gene matches. The CDR3 DNA sequence: TGTGCCTGGAGTGTAGCTAGCGGGAGGTGGGGAGGGGATGAGCAGTTCTTC. It translates to CAWSVASGRWGGDEQFF.

This chain joins TRBV4-2 and TRBJ2-7, with D hard to call. V was trimmed by 3 bases and J by 2 bases, leaving 11 bases between them. The CDR3 is made up of 14 amino acids. Germline V gene sequence: CDR1 LGHNA, CDR2 YNFKEQ. This CDR3 reads CASSHGPNPYEQYF. CDR3 bases: TGTGCCAGCAGCCATGGACCGAACCCCTACGAGCAGTACTTC.

In the case of this clone: Other nucleotide sequences in the sample specify the same CDR3. The chain links TRBV30 to TRBJ1-2, with TRBD1 matching over 8 bases. The V and J ends lost 5 bases and 1 base, in that order; junction bases with no gene match: 0. CDR3 length: 12 residues. CDR1 and CDR2 (germline): GTSNPN, SVGIG (reference sequence). CDR3 DNA: TGTGCCTGGGGACAGGGTAACTATGGCTACACCTTC. Translation gives CAWGQGNYGYTF.

J is TRBJ1-6 and V is TRBV5-6, with a weak D call TRBD1 (5 bases). The germline V gene encodes CDR1 SGHDT and CDR2 YYEEEE. V lost 1 base, J lost 8 bases, and 13 bases lay in between. This CDR3 spans 15 amino acids. The CDR3 reads CASSLPTGAYSPLHF. The CDR3 DNA is TGTGCCAGCAGCTTGCCGACCGGGGCCTATTCACCCCTCCACTTT.

The V call is TRBV5-6, the J call TRBJ2-5; TRBD2 is a possible D gene (5 bases). The CDR3 extends over 14 amino acids. Germline CDR1 and CDR2: SGHDT and YYEEEE. Trimming removed 0 bases at V and 4 bases at J, with 10 bases between. The CDR3 DNA is TGTGCCAGCAGCTTGGTTTCGGGAAGAGAGACCCAGTACTTC. This gives the protein CASSLVSGRETQYF.

The chain couples TRBV7-9 to TRBJ2-3, with TRBD2 matching over 7 bases. V shed 0 bases, J shed 8 bases, and the junction held 5 bases outside the gene matches. CDR3 length: 14 amino acids. Looked up from germline, CDR1 is SEHNR and CDR2 is FQNEAQ (reference sequence). CDR3 in DNA: TGTGCCAGCAGCTTAGCGGGAGGGCCAGGTACGCAGTATTTT. This translates into CASSLAGGPGTQYF.

The chain has TRBV2 and TRBJ1-1; D is uncertain. Trimming shortened V by 6 bases and J by 0 bases, and 8 bases separated the two germline ends. CDR3 length equals 13 residues. Germline loops: CDR1 SNHLY, CDR2 FYNNEI. The CDR3 DNA follows: TGTGCCAGCAGCAAGGGCATGAACACTGAAGCTTTCTTT. Encoded protein: CASSKGMNTEAFF.

The chain uses TRBV7-2 and TRBJ2-4; D may correspond to TRBD1 or TRBD2 (5 bases each). Trimming removed 3 bases from V and 0 bases from J, with 9 bases in between. CDR1 and CDR2 (germline): SGHTA, FQGNSA. The CDR3 spans 15 residues. CDR3 DNA sequence: TGTGCCAGCAGCTTGGGGGTTCTAGCCAAAAACATTCAGTACTTC. Its protein is CASSLGVLAKNIQYF.